The 26 T cell receptor beta chains below were found in one sample sequenced in a study of T cells in Graves' hyperthyroidism and ophthalmopathy (dated by TCRdb to the late 2010s). The protocol used for the library was multiplex PCR. TCRdb records Illumina HiSeq 2000 as the sequencer. The TCR beta CDR3 regions were amplified from the RNA transcripts. The first round of RT-PCR for the TCR CDR3 was performed with the HTBI primer set and the Qiagen OneStep RT-PCR kit. TCRdb itself trimmed the public reads at Q25 with fastp, ran MiXCR and retained productive beta chains. Every entry covers one CDR3 protein and lists the most common genes and DNA from its rows. Present in this sample are about 180,000 distinct CDR3 sequences, about a tenth of which were seen just once. Jointly, the top ten make up 22% of the sample. The sample was blood. The receptor source for this set is a woman between 18 and 30 years old with Graves' hyperthyroidism that later progressed to Graves' ophthalmopathy.

In its sample, this clonotype was seen a few times. V gene TRBV18 combines with J gene TRBJ2-7, with a tentative D call TRBD2 (5 bases). Between the trimmed V and J ends, which lost 2 bases and 5 bases, there was a span of 10 bases. CDR3 length: 13 amino acids. Germline CDR1 reads KGHSH; CDR2 reads LQKENI. In nucleotides, the CDR3 is TGTGCCAGCTCACCAGGGGTGGGAGACGAGCAGTACTTC. Residues: CASSPGVGDEQYF.

This clonotype was seen at least ten times. CDR3 bases: TGTGCCAGCAGTGAAGAGAGGGGCTGGCAGCCCCAGCATTTT. This translates into CASSEERGWQPQHF. The chain uses TRBV2 and TRBJ1-5; a weak D match, TRBD1 (5 bases). Germline values: CDR1 SNHLY, CDR2 FYNNEI. Trimming took 1 base from V and 7 from J, leaving 11 bases between them. This CDR3 is built from 14 residues.

This clonotype was seen ten or more times. The genes are TRBV7-8 and TRBJ1-1; D is unresolved. This CDR3 is 15 amino acids long. Trimming took off 6 bases at V and 1 base at J, with 15 bases between the two ends. Per germline, CDR1 SGHVS and CDR2 FQNEAQ. Here the CDR3 DNA reads TGTGCCAGCAGGGACTGGCTCCACCAGAACACTGAAGCTTTCTTT. It specifies CASRDWLHQNTEAFF.

This clonotype was recorded many times. The chain joins TRBV29-1 to TRBJ1-1, with a possible D match to TRBD1 (5 bases). V was pared by 4 bases and J by 11 bases, with 14 bases between. This CDR3 has 11 residues. The germline V gene has CDR1 SQVTM and CDR2 ANQGSEA. CDR3 DNA sequence: TGCAGCGTTGTTGTGGGGGGTTCCGCTTTCTTT. Translation: CSVVVGGSAFF.

This clonotype was recorded only once. V is TRBV7-8 and J is TRBJ1-5; perhaps TRBD1 as D (6 bases). Per germline, CDR1 SGHVS and CDR2 FQNEAQ. The CDR3 totals 18 residues. V was cut by 7 bases and J by 7 bases, with 29 bases left in between. The CDR3 here is CASTLAGGGPSSGQPQHF. The CDR3 DNA reads as TGTGCCAGCACCCTAGCGGGAGGGGGGCCGTCTTCGGGACAGCCCCAGCATTTT.

This clonotype was observed at least ten times. V and J are TRBV20-1 and TRBJ2-5; TRBD2 agrees at 14 bases. The CDR3 length is 16 residues. CDR1 is DFQATT, CDR2 SNEGSKA, per germline (reference sequence). J gave up 5 bases and V 0 bases, and 5 bases lay outside the gene matches. In DNA, the CDR3 is TGCAGTGCTAGAGAGAGGACTAGCGGGGGGAAGGAGACCCAGTACTTC. Translated, it gives CSARERTSGGKETQYF.

In this sample, this clonotype turned up many times. The CDR3 nucleotides are TGTGCCAGCAGACCCGGGACAGTGAACACTGAAGCTTTCTTT. Amino acid sequence: CASRPGTVNTEAFF. The chain employs TRBV7-9 and TRBJ1-1; 7 bases fit TRBD1. The germline V gene has CDR1 SEHNR and CDR2 FQNEAQ (reference sequence). V was clipped by 6 bases and J by 0 bases; unmatched bases: 4. The CDR3 is made up of 14 amino acids.

This clonotype was seen ten or more times. CDR3 in amino acids: CASSPDPTWEETQYF. The CDR3 DNA is TGTGCCAGCAGTCCCGACCCTACTTGGGAAGAGACCCAGTACTTC. The chain employs TRBV2 and TRBJ2-5, with D unclear. The CDR3 is 15 amino acids. V lost 5 bases to trimming and J lost 3 bases, with 16 bases between them. Germline values: CDR1 SNHLY, CDR2 FYNNEI.

At least ten counts were recorded for this clonotype. The V and J genes are TRBV7-8 and TRBJ2-3; the D gene is possibly TRBD2 (6 bases). Per germline, CDR1 SGHVS and CDR2 FQNEAQ. Trimming took 1 base from V and 0 from J, leaving 14 bases between them. CDR3 size: 17 residues. The CDR3: CASSLVVGAGSTDTQYF. The DNA for the CDR3 is TGTGCCAGCAGCTTAGTGGTCGGGGCGGGGAGCACAGATACGCAGTATTTT.

This clonotype appeared many times. The chain links TRBV7-8 to TRBJ2-2, with D perhaps TRBD1 (5 bases). The CDR3 has 11 residues. CDR1 and CDR2 (germline): SGHVS, FQNEAQ. V was shortened by 7 bases and J by 5 bases, with 5 bases between the two germline ends. The chain's CDR3 is CASKGTGELFF. CDR3 in DNA: TGTGCCAGCAAGGGGACCGGGGAGCTGTTTTTT.

This clonotype was seen repeatedly, ten times or more. The CDR3 region is CATSDRGTSVRNNEQFF. The CDR3 DNA is TGTGCCACCAGTGATCGGGGGACTAGCGTAAGGAACAATGAGCAGTTCTTC. The V and J genes are TRBV24-1 and TRBJ2-1, with TRBD2 matching over 10 bases. Per the germline V gene, CDR1 is KGHDR and CDR2 is SFDVKD. V trimming: 3 bases; J trimming: 5 bases; junction bases outside the gene matches: 9. The CDR3 loop spans 17 amino acids.

Many counts were recorded for this clonotype. The V call is TRBV7-2, the J call TRBJ1-2, with no clear D. Per the germline V gene, CDR1 is SGHTA and CDR2 is FQGNSA. V was shortened by 1 base and J by 0 bases, with 3 bases between the two germline ends. The CDR3 runs to 13 residues. The CDR3, as DNA: TGTGCCAGCAGCTTAGAGACTAACTATGGCTACACCTTC. Amino acids: CASSLETNYGYTF.

At least ten counts were recorded for this clonotype. The chain carries TRBV5-5 and TRBJ2-2; D remains ambiguous. This CDR3 is 14 amino acids long. Germline CDR1 and CDR2: SGHKS and YYEKEE (reference sequence). The V and J ends lost 1 base and 3 bases respectively, with 7 bases between them. The CDR3 nucleotides read TGTGCCAGCAGCTTGCAGCTATACACCGGGGAGCTGTTTTTT. It specifies CASSLQLYTGELFF.

This clonotype was found many times. This chain links TRBV5-1 with TRBJ2-1, with 8 bases identical to TRBD2. The CDR3 contains 16 residues. Germline V CDR1 and CDR2: SGHRS, YFSETQ. V shed 0 bases and J 4 bases; nucleotides not matched to a gene: 6. CDR3 amino acids: CASSLEPLAGYNEQFF. CDR3 DNA: TGCGCCAGCAGCTTGGAGCCATTAGCGGGGTACAATGAGCAGTTCTTC.

Remarks on this clonotype: This could be a read error, since a much larger clone is one nucleotide away. The DNA of the CDR3 is TGTGCCAGCAGCCCCTCGTCCCGGACGGAACATAATGAAAAACTGTTTTTT. As protein: CASSPSSRTEHNEKLFF. The rearrangement joins TRBV11-2 to TRBJ1-4, with no clear D. The CDR3 contains 17 residues. CDR1 and CDR2 (germline): SGHAT, FQNNGV. Trimming took off 5 bases at V and 4 bases at J, with 20 bases between the two ends.

This clonotype has a handful of counts. The CDR3 DNA follows: TGCGCCAGCAGTGAGCGGGACAGGAAAAACATACTAGCCAAAAACATTCAGTACTTC. Its translation: CASSERDRKNILAKNIQYF. The genes are TRBV10-1 and TRBJ2-4; TRBD1 matches at 8 bases. The V segment lost 2 bases and the J segment 0 bases; nucleotides outside the gene matches: 12. Germline-derived CDR1 and CDR2 are WNHNN and SYGVQD (reference sequence). This CDR3 is built from 19 residues.

In this sample, this clonotype turned up many times. This sequence joins TRBV12-3 or TRBV12-4 and TRBJ2-6, with D perhaps matching TRBD2 (5 bases). V lost 7 bases and J 4 bases, leaving 11 bases between the germline ends. This CDR3 has 14 amino acids. DNA for the CDR3: TGTGCCAGCACCAAGGAGGAAGGGGCCAACGTCCTGACTTTC. This encodes CASTKEEGANVLTF.

This clonotype was recorded many times. V and J are TRBV6-1 and TRBJ2-7, with 9 positions matching TRBD1. CDR1 and CDR2 (germline): MNHNS, SASEGT. The J segment lost 3 bases and the V segment lost 6 bases, leaving 9 bases of the junction unmatched. CDR3 length equals 15 residues. CDR3 DNA sequence: TGTGCCAGCAGGATATCCGGGACAGGGAGCTACGAGCAGTACTTC. Translating gives CASRISGTGSYEQYF.

This clonotype has ten or more counts. The chain employs TRBV12-3 or TRBV12-4 and TRBJ2-1; possibly TRBD2 for D (5 bases). CDR3 size: 15 residues. Trimming took 2 bases from V and 6 from J, leaving 14 bases between them. CDR3 in DNA: TGTGCCAGCAGTTTATTGTGGGAGAGGAGCAATGAGCAGTTCTTC. Residues: CASSLLWERSNEQFF.

There are many counts of this clonotype. V usage is TRBV3-1 and J usage is TRBJ2-5; 13 nucleotides align to TRBD2. Germline lookup yields CDR1 LGHDT and CDR2 YNNKEL (reference sequence). V gave up 1 base and J gave up 2 bases; unmatched junction bases: 4. The CDR3 is 17 residues long. The CDR3 reads CASSQGETSGGQETQYF. The CDR3 DNA sequence: TGTGCCAGCAGCCAAGGGGAGACTAGCGGGGGGCAAGAGACCCAGTACTTC.

This clonotype was recorded at least ten times. The chain couples TRBV6-2 or TRBV6-3 to TRBJ2-3, with 7 bases that match TRBD2. Looked up from germline, CDR1 is MNHEY and CDR2 is SVGEGT. This CDR3 contains 14 residues. The V segment lost 6 bases and the J segment 2 bases; nucleotides outside the gene matches: 5. Here the CDR3 DNA reads TGTGCCAGCAGAAAACGGGGGGTCACAGATACGCAGTATTTT. Residues: CASRKRGVTDTQYF.

This clonotype was observed at least ten times. V usage is TRBV5-6 and J usage is TRBJ1-1; D is ambiguous. The ends were cut back, 0 bases at V and 6 bases at J, with 12 bases in the middle. The CDR3 extends over 14 amino acids. CDR1 SGHDT and CDR2 YYEEEE come from the germline V gene. DNA of the CDR3: TGTGCCAGCAGCTTGGCCCCGGATAGTGCTGAAGCTTTCTTT. Translating it yields CASSLAPDSAEAFF.

This clonotype was recorded many times. The V call is TRBV3-1, the J call TRBJ2-7; D is undetermined. The V end was cut by 2 bases, the J end by 3 bases, with 5 bases between. This CDR3 has 12 amino acids. CDR1 is LGHDT and CDR2 is YNNKEL in the germline V gene (reference sequence). The CDR3: CASSQLDYEQYF. In nucleotides, the CDR3 is TGTGCCAGCAGCCAATTGGACTACGAGCAGTACTTC.

With respect to this clonotype: Being one base from a much bigger clone, this may be a read error. In nucleotides, the CDR3 is TGTGCCATCAGCTTTAGCGGGCATGAGCAGTTCTTC. Translating it yields CAISFSGHEQFF. The chain carries TRBV7-9 and TRBJ2-1, with 7 bases matching TRBD2. The CDR3 totals 12 residues. CDR1 is SEHNR and CDR2 is FQNEAQ in the germline V gene (reference sequence).

This clonotype was found many times. The chain couples TRBV5-1 to TRBJ2-1, with D perhaps being TRBD1 or TRBD2 (5 bases each). Germline loops: CDR1 SGHRS, CDR2 YFSETQ. This CDR3 has 14 residues. V was shortened by 2 bases and J by 7 bases, with 13 bases between the two germline ends. The CDR3 nucleotides are TGCGCCAGCAGCTTAATGGGGACCAGGAATGAGCAGTTCTTC. This sequence encodes CASSLMGTRNEQFF.

There are many counts of this clonotype. The chain combines TRBV2 with TRBJ2-1; D is unclear. This CDR3 is 16 amino acids long. The V end was cut by 2 bases, the J end by 4 bases, with 15 bases between. Germline V CDR1 and CDR2: SNHLY, FYNNEI. The CDR3 sequence is CASSELVVAEYNEQFF. The CDR3 coding sequence is TGTGCCAGCAGTGAATTGGTGGTAGCTGAGTACAATGAGCAGTTCTTC.